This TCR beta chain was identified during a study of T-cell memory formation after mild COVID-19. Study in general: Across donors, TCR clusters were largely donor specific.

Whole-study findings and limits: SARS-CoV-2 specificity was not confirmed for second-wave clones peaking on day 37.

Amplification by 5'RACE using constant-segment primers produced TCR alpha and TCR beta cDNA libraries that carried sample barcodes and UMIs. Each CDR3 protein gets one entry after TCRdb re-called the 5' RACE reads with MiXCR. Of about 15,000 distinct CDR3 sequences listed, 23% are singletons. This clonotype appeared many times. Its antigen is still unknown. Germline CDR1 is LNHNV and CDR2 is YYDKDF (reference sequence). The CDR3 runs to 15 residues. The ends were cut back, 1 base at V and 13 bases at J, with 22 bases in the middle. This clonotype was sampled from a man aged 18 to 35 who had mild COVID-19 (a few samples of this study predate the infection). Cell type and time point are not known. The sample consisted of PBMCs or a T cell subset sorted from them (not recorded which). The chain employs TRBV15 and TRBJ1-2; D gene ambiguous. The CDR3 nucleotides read TGTGCCACCAGCAGAGTCGGGGTCCGCTCTCCCAGTGGCACCTTC. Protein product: CATSRVGVRSPSGTF.